Here is one T cell receptor (beta chain) with its context. This entry belongs to a study of blood T cell repertoires in COVID-19. Method: immunoSEQ multiplex PCR; TCRdb's copy keeps in-frame clones and lacks some. The repertoire holds roughly 100,000 clones, with less than 95% as singletons. The CDR3 totals 17 residues. V was pared by 5 bases and J by 2 bases, with 12 bases of the junction left unmatched. CDR1 and CDR2 (germline): SEHNR, FQNEAQ (reference sequence). The sample taken for sequencing was peripheral blood. J is TRBJ2-1 and V is TRBV7-9, with TRBD1 matching over 7 bases. The source is a man between 18 and 35 years old with COVID-19, enrolled during active disease. CDR3 sequence: CASSHPRTGTTYNEQFF. The CDR3, as DNA: TGTGCCAGCAGCCATCCACGGACAGGAACAACCTACAATGAGCAGTTCTTC. Filled out from reference TRBV7-9 and TRBJ2-1, the complete variable domain reads DTGVSQNPRHKITKRGQNVTFRCDPISEHNRLYWYRQTLGQGPEFLTYFQNEAQLEKSRLLSDRFSAERPKGSFSTLEIQRTEQGDSAMYLCASSHPRTGTTYNEQFFGPGTRLTVL.